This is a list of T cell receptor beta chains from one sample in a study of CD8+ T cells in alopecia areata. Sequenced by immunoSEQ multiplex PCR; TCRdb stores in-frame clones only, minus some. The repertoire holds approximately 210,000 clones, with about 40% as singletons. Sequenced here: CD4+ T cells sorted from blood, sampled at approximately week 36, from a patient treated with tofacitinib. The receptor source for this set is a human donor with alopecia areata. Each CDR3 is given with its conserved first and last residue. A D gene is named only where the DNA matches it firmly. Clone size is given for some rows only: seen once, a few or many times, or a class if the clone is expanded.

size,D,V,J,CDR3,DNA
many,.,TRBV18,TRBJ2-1,CASSPTGSSYNEQFF,TGTGCCAGCTCACCTACAGGGAGCTCCTACAATGAGCAGTTCTTC
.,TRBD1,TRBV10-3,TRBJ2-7,CASTVGDSPYEQYF,TGTGCCAGCACCGTTGGGGACAGCCCTTACGAGCAGTACTTC
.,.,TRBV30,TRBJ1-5,CAWSRTGNQPQHF,TGTGCCTGGAGCAGGACAGGCAATCAGCCCCAGCATTTT
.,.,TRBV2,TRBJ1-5,CASSLDRTNQPQHF,TGTGCCAGCAGCCTCGACAGGACCAATCAGCCCCAGCATTTT
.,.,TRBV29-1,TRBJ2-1,CSSTGTSYNEQFF,TGCAGCTCCACGGGAACCTCCTACAATGAGCAGTTCTTC
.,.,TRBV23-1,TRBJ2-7,CASSQSREGGLSYEQYF,TGCGCCAGCAGTCAATCGCGAGAGGGAGGTCTCTCCTACGAGCAGTACTTC
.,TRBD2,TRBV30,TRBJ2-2,CAWGLPASGVNTGELFF,TGTGCCTGGGGACTCCCGGCTAGCGGGGTGAACACCGGGGAGCTGTTTTTT
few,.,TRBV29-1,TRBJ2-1,CSVRIYEQFF,TGCAGCGTTAGAATCTATGAGCAGTTCTTC
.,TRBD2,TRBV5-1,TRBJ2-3,CASSKTSGYGTDTQYF,TGCGCCAGCAGTAAGACTAGCGGGTACGGCACAGATACGCAGTATTTT
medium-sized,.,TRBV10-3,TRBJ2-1,CAISVGSSYNEQFF,TGTGCCATCAGTGTAGGAAGCTCCTACAATGAGCAGTTCTTC
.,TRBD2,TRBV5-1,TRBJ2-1,CASRTGTSASLGQFF,TGCGCCAGTAGAACCGGGACTAGCGCCTCTCTCGGGCAGTTCTTC
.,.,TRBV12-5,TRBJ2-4,CASGLVRGLAKNIQYF,TGTGCTAGTGGTTTGGTTCGGGGTTTAGCCAAAAACATTCAGTACTTC
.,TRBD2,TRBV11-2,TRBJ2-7,CASSLEGLAASSYEQYF,TGTGCCAGCAGCTTAGAGGGACTAGCGGCCAGCTCCTACGAGCAGTACTTC
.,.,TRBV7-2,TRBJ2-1,CASSLSPGINEQFF,TGTGCCAGCAGCTTATCGCCCGGAATCAATGAGCAGTTCTTC
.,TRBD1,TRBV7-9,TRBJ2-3,CASSLPGGRQGTSTDTQYF,TGTGCCAGCAGCCTACCCGGAGGGCGACAGGGGACTAGCACAGATACGCAGTATTTT
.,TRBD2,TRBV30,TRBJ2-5,CAWSVGSGEETQYF,TGTGCCTGGAGTGTAGGTAGCGGGGAAGAGACCCAGTACTTC
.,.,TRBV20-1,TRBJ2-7,CSAIPTYEQYF,TGCAGTGCTATACCGACCTACGAGCAGTACTTC
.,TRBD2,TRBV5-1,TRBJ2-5,CASSPRTSGETQYF,TGCGCCAGCAGCCCCCGGACTAGCGGAGAGACCCAGTACTTC
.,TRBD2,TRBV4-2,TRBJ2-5,CASSQAAGGRGVEETQYF,TGTGCCAGCAGCCAAGCAGCGGGAGGCCGGGGGGTGGAGGAGACCCAGTACTTC
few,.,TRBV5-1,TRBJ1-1,CASSWVDRSNTEAFF,TGCGCCAGCAGCTGGGTGGACAGATCGAACACTGAAGCTTTCTTT
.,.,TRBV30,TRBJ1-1,CAWSLGTEAFF,TGTGCCTGGAGCTTGGGTACTGAAGCTTTCTTT
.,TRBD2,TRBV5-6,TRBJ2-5,CASSLVAGEAQYF,TGTGCCAGCAGCTTGGTTGCGGGGGAGGCCCAGTACTTC
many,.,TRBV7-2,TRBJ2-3,CASSTGARTDTQYF,TGTGCCAGCAGCACCGGAGCCCGCACAGATACGCAGTATTTT
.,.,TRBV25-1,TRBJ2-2,CASSGWTGLNTGELFF,TGTGCCAGCAGTGGTTGGACGGGGTTGAACACCGGGGAGCTGTTTTTT
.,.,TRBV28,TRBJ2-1,CASTSRVYNEQFF,TGTGCCAGCACCTCTAGGGTCTACAATGAGCAGTTCTTC
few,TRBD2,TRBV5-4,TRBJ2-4,CASSLAGVKNIQYF,TGTGCCAGCAGCCTAGCGGGAGTCAAAAACATTCAGTACTTC
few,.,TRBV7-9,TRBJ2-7,CASSLDYEQYF,TGTGCCAGCAGCTTAGACTACGAGCAGTACTTC
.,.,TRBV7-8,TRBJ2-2,CASSPLGVTGELFF,TGTGCCAGCAGCCCCCTTGGGGTCACCGGGGAGCTGTTTTTT
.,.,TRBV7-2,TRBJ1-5,CASSLVGQPQHF,TGTGCCAGCAGCTTAGTGGGACAGCCCCAGCATTTT
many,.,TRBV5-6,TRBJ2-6,CASSWSGGPSSGANVLTF,TGTGCCAGCAGCTGGAGCGGTGGCCCCAGCTCTGGGGCCAACGTCCTGACTTTC
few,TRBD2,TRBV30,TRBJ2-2,CAWSHGLAGVPGELFF,TGTGCCTGGAGTCACGGTTTAGCGGGAGTCCCCGGGGAGCTGTTTTTT
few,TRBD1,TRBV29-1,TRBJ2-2,CSVDELGQGVTGELFF,TGCAGCGTTGACGAATTGGGACAGGGGGTTACCGGGGAGCTGTTTTTT
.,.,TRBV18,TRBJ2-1,CASSLDKGSYNEQFF,TGTGCCAGCTCCCTGGATAAAGGGTCCTACAATGAGCAGTTCTTC
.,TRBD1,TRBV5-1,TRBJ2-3,CASSLGDRDRDTQYF,TGCGCCAGCAGCTTGGGGGACAGGGATCGAGATACGCAGTATTTT
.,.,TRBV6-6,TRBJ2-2,CASMWMNTGELFF,TGTGCCAGCATGTGGATGAACACCGGGGAGCTGTTTTTT
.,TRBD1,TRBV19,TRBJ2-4,CASSPLWTGGDIQYF,TGTGCCAGTAGCCCTTTATGGACAGGGGGGGACATTCAGTACTTC
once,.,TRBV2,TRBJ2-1,CASNRQCPYNEQFF,TGTGCCAGTAATAGACAGTGTCCATACAATGAGCAGTTCTTC
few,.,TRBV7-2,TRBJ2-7,CASSLARGIGYEQYF,TGTGCCAGCAGCTTAGCCAGGGGAATTGGTTACGAGCAGTACTTC
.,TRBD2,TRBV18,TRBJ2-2,CASSPSLGTSGAPGDGELFF,TGTGCCAGCTCACCGAGCCTCGGGACTAGCGGAGCCCCCGGGGACGGGGAGCTGTTTTTT
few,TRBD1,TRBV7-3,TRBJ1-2,CASSLQGRYGYTF,TGTGCCAGCAGTCTACAGGGGCGCTATGGCTACACCTTC
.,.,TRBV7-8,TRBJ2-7,CASSLEDLTYEQYF,TGTGCCAGCAGCTTAGAGGACCTGACCTACGAGCAGTACTTC
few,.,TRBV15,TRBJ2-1,CATSRDRSEQFF,TGTGCCACCAGCAGAGATCGGAGTGAGCAGTTCTTC
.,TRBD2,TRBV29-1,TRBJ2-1,CSVGRGDSYNEQFF,TGCAGCGTTGGTCGGGGGGACTCCTACAATGAGCAGTTCTTC
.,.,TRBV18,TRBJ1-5,CASSPSAINQPQHF,TGTGCCAGCTCACCAAGTGCTATCAATCAGCCCCAGCATTTT
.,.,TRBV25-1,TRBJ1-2,CASRGPSWGYTF,TGTGCCAGCAGGGGCCCATCTTGGGGCTACACCTTC
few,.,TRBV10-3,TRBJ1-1,CAISEATGSGTEAFF,TGTGCCATCAGTGAGGCCACAGGGTCGGGGACTGAAGCTTTCTTT
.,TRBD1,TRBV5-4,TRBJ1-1,CASSLGQMNTEAFF,TGTGCCAGCAGCCTGGGACAGATGAACACTGAAGCTTTCTTT
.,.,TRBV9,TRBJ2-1,CASSVAPPGGQGNNEQFF,TGTGCCAGCAGCGTAGCCCCGCCGGGTGGTCAGGGGAACAATGAGCAGTTCTTC
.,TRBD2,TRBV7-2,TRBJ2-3,CASSLDGGFGTDTQYF,TGTGCCAGCAGCTTAGACGGGGGGTTCGGTACAGATACGCAGTATTTT
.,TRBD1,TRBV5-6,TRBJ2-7,CASSHRDRADEQYF,TGTGCCAGCAGCCACCGGGACAGGGCAGACGAGCAGTACTTC
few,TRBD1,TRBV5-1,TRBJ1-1,CASSWTTGPNTEAFF,TGCGCCAGCAGCTGGACGACAGGGCCGAACACTGAAGCTTTCTTT
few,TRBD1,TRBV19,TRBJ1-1,CASSRDRANTEAFF,TGTGCCAGTAGTCGCGACAGGGCGAACACTGAAGCTTTCTTT
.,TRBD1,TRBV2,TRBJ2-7,CASKAGQGREQYF,TGTGCCAGCAAGGCGGGACAGGGTCGCGAGCAGTACTTC